The 18 T cell receptor beta chains given below trace back to one sample, sequenced in a study of blood T cells in healthy people across ages. It was with a sample-barcoded 5' primer and a J-beta primer mix that a second PCR of roughly 6 to 12 cycles was run. MiXCR, applied by TCRdb to the 5' RACE reads, yields one record per CDR3 protein. The data contain fewer than 800,000 distinct CDR3 sequences, over 45% of them singletons. Sample: blood. Every receptor here comes from a woman aged 55-69 years in good health.

The chain joins TRBV20-1 to TRBJ1-2, with D perhaps TRBD1 (5 bases). The CDR3 sequence is 11 residues long. Germline lookup yields CDR1 DFQATT and CDR2 SNEGSKA (reference sequence). Trimming took 4 bases from V and 2 from J, leaving 5 bases between them. The CDR3 region has the DNA TGCAGTGCTACAGGGAACTATGGCTACACCTTC. Encoded protein: CSATGNYGYTF.

This clonotype showed up many times. The chain is built from TRBV4-2 and TRBJ2-5; unclear D gene. V was shortened by 0 bases and J by 3 bases, with 8 bases between the two germline ends. The germline V gene has CDR1 LGHNA and CDR2 YNFKEQ. The length of the CDR3 is 14 residues. The CDR3 coding sequence is TGTGCCAGCAGCCAAGATATACAGAAAGAGACCCAGTACTTC. Its translation: CASSQDIQKETQYF.

The rearrangement links TRBV7-3 to TRBJ2-3, with unresolved D. Trimming pared 3 bases from V and 6 bases from J, leaving 13 bases between. Germline-derived CDR1 and CDR2 are SGHTA and FQGTGA. The CDR3 has 14 amino acids. The CDR3 protein is CASSLVGRVDTQYF. The CDR3 DNA reads TGTGCCAGCAGCTTGGTGGGAAGGGTGGATACGCAGTATTTT.

This clonotype has a handful of counts. This chain connects TRBV5-6 to TRBJ2-1; the match to TRBD1 covers 7 bases. The CDR3 sequence is 15 residues long. The germline V gene has CDR1 SGHDT and CDR2 YYEEEE. Trimming at V came to 3 bases and at J to 6 bases, leaving 9 bases not matched to a gene. The chain's CDR3 is CASSSDRFIVNEQFF. CDR3 sequence (DNA): TGTGCCAGCAGCTCGGACAGGTTTATAGTCAATGAGCAGTTCTTC.

This chain connects TRBV6-2 or TRBV6-3 to TRBJ2-5, with a weak D call TRBD2 (7 bases). Per the germline V gene, CDR1 is MNHEY and CDR2 is SVGEGT. The CDR3 is made up of 13 amino acids. V shed 5 bases and J shed 7 bases, with 14 bases lying between them. The CDR3 protein is CASSDAGAGTQYF. DNA for the CDR3: TGTGCCAGCAGTGACGCGGGGGCGGGGACCCAGTACTTC.

The chain has TRBV7-9 and TRBJ2-5, with unresolved D. Germline V gene sequence: CDR1 SEHNR, CDR2 FQNEAQ (reference sequence). The CDR3 loop spans 11 amino acids. Trimming cost V 2 bases and J 11 bases, with 9 bases left between them. The CDR3 reads CASSLYVEQYF. As DNA, the CDR3 is TGTGCCAGCAGCTTATACGTTGAGCAGTACTTC.

This chain uses TRBV7-2 with TRBJ1-1; perhaps TRBD1 as D (6 bases). The germline V gene has CDR1 SGHTA and CDR2 FQGNSA. The CDR3 consists of 15 residues. Trimming shortened V by 5 bases and J by 8 bases, and 21 bases separated the two germline ends. The CDR3 DNA reads as TGTGCCAGCAGCCGAAACGGACAGTTTTATACCGAAGCTTTCTTT. Its protein product is CASSRNGQFYTEAFF.

This clonotype has a handful of counts. The chain carries TRBV7-2 and TRBJ2-5; D possibly corresponds to TRBD2 (7 bases). Germline CDR1 and CDR2: SGHTA and FQGNSA. This CDR3 is 16 amino acids long. Trimming took 5 bases from V and 5 from J, leaving 21 bases between them. CDR3 sequence: CASSPRGRASRETQYF. CDR3 in DNA: TGTGCCAGCAGCCCAAGGGGGAGGGCTTCTCGTGAGACCCAGTACTTC.

This clonotype was found a few times. The genes are TRBV5-1 and TRBJ1-1, with D tentatively TRBD1 (6 bases). This CDR3 is built from 15 residues. The germline V and J ends were trimmed by 4 bases and 6 bases, with 19 bases remaining between them. Germline lookup yields CDR1 SGHRS and CDR2 YFSETQ. For the CDR3, the DNA is TGCGCCAGCAGCACGCAAAACCGGCAGGGGTCTGAAGCTTTCTTT. The encoded protein is CASSTQNRQGSEAFF.

The chain joins TRBV5-1 to TRBJ1-2; D is unresolved. In germline, CDR1 is SGHRS, CDR2 YFSETQ. Trimming pared 0 bases from V and 4 bases from J, leaving 10 bases between. The length of the CDR3 is 14 residues. For the CDR3, the DNA is TGCGCCAGCAGCTTGGAGTCCAGTTCCTATGGCTACACCTTC. It is translated as CASSLESSSYGYTF.

V usage is TRBV5-8 and J usage is TRBJ1-6; weak D call: TRBD1 (5 bases). The length of the CDR3 is 19 residues. The V gene lost 3 bases and the J gene lost 0 bases, with 19 bases spanning the gap. In germline, CDR1 is SGHTS, CDR2 YDEGEE. The CDR3 nucleotides are TGTGCCAGCAGCTCCAAACGGGGGGGGGACCCCTCCTATAATTCACCCCTCCACTTT. This translates into CASSSKRGGDPSYNSPLHF.

The V and J genes are TRBV20-1 and TRBJ2-3; 7 positions agree with TRBD2. V was pared by 0 bases and J by 4 bases, with 7 bases of the junction left unmatched. The germline V gene encodes CDR1 DFQATT and CDR2 SNEGSKA (reference sequence). The CDR3 covers 15 residues. The chain's CDR3 is CSARDPGRASDTQYF. DNA for the CDR3: TGCAGTGCTAGAGATCCAGGGAGGGCCTCAGATACGCAGTATTTT.

V gene TRBV10-3 combines with J gene TRBJ1-6; D unclear. Trimming removed 7 bases from V and 5 bases from J, with 9 bases in between. Germline V gives CDR1 ENHRY, CDR2 SYGVKD. This CDR3 comprises 13 residues. The DNA of the CDR3 is TGTGCCATCAAGGGATTGGATAATTCACCCCTCCACTTT. Its protein is CAIKGLDNSPLHF.

A single count supports this clonotype. CDR3 nucleotides: TGCAGCGCTGCACGGGGATTCGGTGAAAAACTGTTTTTT. Protein: CSAARGFGEKLFF. This chain connects TRBV29-1 to TRBJ1-4; D remains ambiguous. The CDR3 loop spans 13 amino acids. From germline, CDR1 is SQVTM and CDR2 ANQGSEA. Trimming took off 7 bases at V and 7 bases at J, with 16 bases between the two ends.

The chain uses TRBV20-1 and TRBJ2-5, with 9 bases identical to TRBD2. There are 15 residues in the CDR3. V shed 1 base, J shed 11 bases, and the junction held 14 bases outside the gene matches. Germline CDR1 is DFQATT and CDR2 is SNEGSKA (reference sequence). CDR3 sequence: CSARASGRPNNEQYF. The CDR3 nucleotides read TGCAGTGCTAGAGCCAGCGGGAGGCCAAACAATGAGCAGTACTTC.

This clonotype was counted at least ten times. The chain combines TRBV2 with TRBJ2-7; 10 bases line up with TRBD2. CDR1 and CDR2 from the germline V gene are SNHLY and FYNNEI. This CDR3 has 16 residues. V shed 1 base, J shed 2 bases, and the junction held 5 bases outside the gene matches. CDR3 coding DNA: TGTGCCAGCAGTGAAGTAGGGCTAGCGGGAGCCTACGAGCAGTACTTC. As protein: CASSEVGLAGAYEQYF.

The CDR3 spells CSARGAGGYTF. CDR3 in DNA: TGCAGTGCTCGTGGTGCGGGTGGCTACACCTTC. This chain links TRBV20-1 with TRBJ1-2; no definite D call. Germline V gene lookup returns CDR1 DFQATT and CDR2 SNEGSKA (reference sequence). CDR3 size: 11 residues. Trimming pared 5 bases from V and 7 bases from J, leaving 11 bases between.

This clonotype has a handful of counts. V usage is TRBV7-2 and J usage is TRBJ2-1; D is unclear. Germline V gene sequence: CDR1 SGHTA, CDR2 FQGNSA. The CDR3 covers 13 residues. Trimming shortened V by 4 bases and J by 9 bases, and 13 bases separated the two germline ends. CDR3 nucleotides: TGTGCCAGCAGCTCCCAGCTGGGCGGTGAGCAGTTCTTC. This sequence encodes CASSSQLGGEQFF.